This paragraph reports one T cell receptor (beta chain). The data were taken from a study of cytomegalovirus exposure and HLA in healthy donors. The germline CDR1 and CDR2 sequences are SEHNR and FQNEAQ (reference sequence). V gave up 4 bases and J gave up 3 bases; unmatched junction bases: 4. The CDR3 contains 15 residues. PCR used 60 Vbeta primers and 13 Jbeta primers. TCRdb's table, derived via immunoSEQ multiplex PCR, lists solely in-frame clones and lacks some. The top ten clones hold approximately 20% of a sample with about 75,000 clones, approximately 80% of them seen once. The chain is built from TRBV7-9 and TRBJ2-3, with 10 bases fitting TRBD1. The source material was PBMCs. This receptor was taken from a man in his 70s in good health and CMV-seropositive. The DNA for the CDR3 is TGTGCCAGCAGCTCCCGACAGGGGGCGACAGATACGCAGTATTTT. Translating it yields CASSSRQGATDTQYF.